These T cell receptor beta chains were read from a single sample in a study of beta chain features in type 1 diabetes. The repertoire was sequenced with immunoSEQ multiplex PCR; TCRdb's copy has only in-frame clones and lacks some. Among hundreds of thousands of clones listed, 10% to 12% were seen once. The specimen sequenced was naive CD4+ T cells from blood. The receptors originated from a woman aged 18-29 years in good health. Each CDR3 is given with its conserved first and last residue. A D gene is named only where the DNA matches it firmly. A row's size may be missing; if present it is once, few, many or a size class.

v_call	d_call	j_call	clone_size	cdr3_length	cdr3_nt	cdr3_aa
TRBV4-3	-	TRBJ2-6	-	16	TGCGCCAGCAGCCAAAGCCAGCCTCCTGGGGCCAACGTCCTGACTTTC	CASSQSQPPGANVLTF
TRBV29-1	-	TRBJ2-1	-	17	TGCAGCGTTGAGTTCCTCGACGCGAAGAGCTCCTACAATGAGCAGTTCTTC	CSVEFLDAKSSYNEQFF
TRBV20-1	-	TRBJ1-1	few	10	TGCAGTGCCAACAGTTATGAAGCTTTCTTT	CSANSYEAFF
TRBV30	-	TRBJ2-7	-	14	TGTGCCTGGAGTGTATCTGGGGGCGGCTACGAGCAGTACTTC	CAWSVSGGGYEQYF
TRBV19	-	TRBJ2-5	-	15	TGTGCCAGCATGCCCCGGGGGCATCTTCAAGAGACCCAGTACTTC	CASMPRGHLQETQYF
TRBV9	-	TRBJ1-2	few	14	TGTGCCAGCAGCCCCCCCGGGACCTACTATGGCTACACCTTC	CASSPPGTYYGYTF
TRBV29-1	-	TRBJ2-2	-	14	TGCAGCGTTGAAGGGCGGGGGAACACCGGGGAGCTGTTTTTT	CSVEGRGNTGELFF
TRBV7-9	-	TRBJ2-3	-	16	TGTGCCAGCAGCTTGCATAAGGGAGGCTCCACAGATACGCAGTATTTT	CASSLHKGGSTDTQYF
TRBV9	-	TRBJ1-1	few	14	TGTGCCAGCAGCGTCGGGGGCGCGAACACTGAAGCTTTCTTT	CASSVGGANTEAFF
TRBV14	-	TRBJ1-2	-	13	TGTGCCAGCAGCCAAGGGGGTAACTATGGCTACACCTTC	CASSQGGNYGYTF
TRBV5-1	-	TRBJ1-1	few	14	TGCGCCAGCACCTTGGACAGTTCAGGCACTGAAGCTTTCTTT	CASTLDSSGTEAFF